This T cell receptor (beta chain) comes out of a study of blood T cell repertoires in COVID-19. Study details: Samples taken during acute and convalescent COVID-19 were collected in the United States, Italy and Spain. PBMCs, B-cell-depleted T cells, or T cells were the source of the cDNA or gDNA that made up the material.

How the authors handled the data: From reference gene primer amplification, estimates of nucleated cell counts were derived. Profiling relied on immunoSEQ multiplex PCR, and the TCRdb table lists in-frame clones only, not all of them. V, J and clone size are taken as reported in that table, and D and trimming were inferred from the DNA itself. The sample has fewer than 150,000 clones; 80% to 90% are singletons. This CDR3 has 18 residues. Germline values: CDR1 LGHNA, CDR2 YSLEER. V shed 2 bases and J 2 bases; nucleotides not matched to a gene: 12. The genes are TRBV4-3 and TRBJ2-7; the match to TRBD2 covers 10 bases. The receptor was isolated from a woman older than 75 with acute or convalescent COVID-19. Sequenced input: peripheral blood. The CDR3 protein is CASSQSHPLAGVTYEQYF. The CDR3 nucleotides are TGCGCCAGCAGCCAATCCCACCCTCTAGCGGGGGTCACCTACGAGCAGTACTTC.